These 5 T cell receptor beta chains were all obtained from the same sample, sequenced in a study of control samples from healthy donors and cancer patients. The assay was immunoSEQ multiplex PCR, and TCRdb's table has in-frame clones only and misses some. The sample shows about 170,000 clones, around 94% of them seen only once. Sequenced sample: blood. These receptors were taken from a woman aged 18-29 years in good health.

The chain recombines TRBV28 with TRBJ1-5; D remains unclear. V lost 6 bases and J lost 6, with 9 bases in between. The germline V gene encodes CDR1 MDHEN and CDR2 SYDVKM. CDR3 size: 12 residues. CDR3 in DNA: TGTGCCAGCAGAGAATACGGTCAGCCCCAGCATTTT. Its translation is CASREYGQPQHF. Supplemented by reference TRBV28 and TRBJ1-5, the full variable domain reads DVKVTQSSRYLVKRTGEKVFLECVQDMDHENMFWYRQDPGLGLRLIYFSYDVKMKEKGDIPEGYSVSREKKERFSLILESASTNQTSMYLCASREYGQPQHFGDGTRLSIL.

The rearrangement joins TRBV6-6 to TRBJ1-4; no clear D. Trimming shortened V by 0 bases and J by 2 bases, and 10 bases separated the two germline ends. The CDR3 has 16 amino acids. The germline V gene encodes CDR1 MNHNY and CDR2 SVGAGI (reference sequence). CDR3 amino acids: CASSYSAVGTNEKLFF. DNA of the CDR3: TGTGCCAGCAGTTACTCTGCGGTGGGGACTAATGAAAAACTGTTTTTT.

V usage is TRBV5-4 and J usage is TRBJ1-6; D possibly corresponds to TRBD1 (6 bases). The ends were cut back, 2 bases at V and 4 bases at J, with 13 bases in the middle. The V gene's germline CDR1 is SGHNT and CDR2 YYREEE (reference sequence). CDR3 length: 16 residues. The CDR3 loop is CASSFLTGAYNSPLHF. CDR3 DNA sequence: TGTGCCAGCAGCTTCTTGACAGGCGCTTATAATTCACCCCTCCACTTT.

As for this clone: The sample holds other DNA sequences that translate to the same CDR3. The rearrangement links TRBV3-1 (or the pseudogene TRBV3-2) to TRBJ2-7, with D perhaps TRBD1 or TRBD2 (5 bases each). Germline V gene lookup returns CDR1 LGHDT and CDR2 YNNKEL (reference sequence). V was trimmed by 1 base and J by 4 bases, leaving 5 bases between them. CDR3 length equals 12 residues. The DNA for the CDR3 is TGTGCCAGCAGCCAAGGGGGGTACGAGCAGTACTTC. Amino acid sequence: CASSQGGYEQYF.

The chain links TRBV18 to TRBJ2-7; 9 positions agree with TRBD1. This CDR3 contains 15 residues. The ends lost 6 bases at V and 2 bases at J; junction bases unmatched: 8. Germline-derived CDR1 and CDR2 are KGHSH and LQKENI. The CDR3: CASSKTGTGPYEQYF. The DNA for the CDR3 is TGTGCCAGCTCTAAAACCGGGACAGGGCCCTACGAGCAGTACTTC.